Sequencing of this T cell receptor delta chain was carried out in a study of γδ T cells in repeated Plasmodium falciparum infection. The overall study: Sampling occurred at baseline, pre-infection for selected infections, and 21 days post-infection.

The study's findings and limits: Over time and infection, Vgamma9/Vdelta2+ repertoires remained highly stable and polyclonal.

Germline CDR1 is GEAIGNYY and CDR2 is EKD. The CDR3 consists of 18 residues. V lost 4 bases to trimming and J lost 2 bases; unmatched junction nucleotides: 17. Flow sorting of PBMC yielded separate Vgamma9/Vdelta2+ and Vdelta2-negative gammadelta T cell populations for bulk repertoire analysis. On this clone itself: What it binds is not known. Given a far larger clone just one base away, this is likely a sequencing read error. This same CDR3 is encoded by further DNA sequences in the sample.

TCRdb redid the clone calls on the multiplex PCR reads with CATT. The table lists 75,000 to 95,000 delta-chain clones, 0.8% to 1% of them singletons. V usage is TRDV2 and J usage is TRDJ1; 8 bases are a match to TRDD3. TCRdb lists no J gene, so it was determined here by aligning the DNA to germline. Sequenced material: gamma-delta T cells from blood. The source of this sequence is a pool of human donors (malaria-infected and uninfected, not separated). CDR3 in DNA: TGTGCCTGTGATACGGGTTTAGGGATACGCGGCGGTACCGATAAACTCATCTTT. It specifies CACDTGLGIRGGTDKLIF.